These 11 T cell receptor beta chains were sequenced from one sample in a study of control samples from healthy donors and cancer patients. Data came from immunoSEQ multiplex PCR; TCRdb stores just in-frame clones and leaves some out. The repertoire holds roughly 80,000 clones, with about 88% as singletons. The specimen was blood. Every receptor here comes from a woman between 45 and 60 years old in good health.

The J gene is TRBJ2-1, the V gene TRBV20-1, with 9 positions matching TRBD2. This CDR3 region has 14 residues. Germline lookup yields CDR1 DFQATT and CDR2 SNEGSKA (reference sequence). With V trimmed by 3 bases and J by 9 bases, 9 bases remained unmatched. The CDR3 reads CSASFSGGNFEQFF. The CDR3 DNA follows: TGCAGTGCTAGTTTTAGCGGGGGTAATTTTGAGCAGTTCTTC.

The genes are TRBV4-1 and TRBJ1-1; D is ambiguous. The CDR3 contains 15 residues. Germline lookup yields CDR1 MGHRA and CDR2 YSYEKL. Between the trimmed V and J ends, which lost 1 base and 5 bases, there was a span of 14 bases. The CDR3 DNA reads TGCGCCAGCAGCCAAGTAACGTGGGGTAAGACTGAAGCTTTCTTT. It specifies CASSQVTWGKTEAFF.

The chain combines TRBV30 with TRBJ1-2, with 7 nucleotides matching TRBD1. In germline, CDR1 is GTSNPN, CDR2 SVGIG (reference sequence). The CDR3 runs to 15 residues. Trimming removed 3 bases from V and 4 bases from J; junction bases left unmatched: 11. In DNA form, the CDR3 reads TGTGCCTGGAGGGCCGGGACAGACCTGATCTATGGCTACACCTTC. This translates into CAWRAGTDLIYGYTF.

V is TRBV5-1 and J is TRBJ2-3; 7 nucleotides agree with TRBD2. The J segment lost 0 bases and the V segment lost 3 bases, leaving 19 bases of the junction unmatched. Germline values: CDR1 SGHRS, CDR2 YFSETQ. The CDR3 is made up of 20 amino acids. CDR3 amino acids: CASSSPGRGSYRASTDTQYF. The CDR3 nucleotides read TGCGCCAGCAGCTCTCCGGGGCGGGGGTCATACCGTGCTAGCACAGATACGCAGTATTTT.

The V gene is TRBV5-4, the J gene TRBJ2-7, with D possibly called TRBD1 or TRBD2 (5 bases each). The length of the CDR3 is 15 residues. Germline V CDR1 and CDR2: SGHNT, YYREEE (reference sequence). V lost 4 bases and J lost 5, with 19 bases in between. CDR3 sequence reads: CASSRPDGGTNEQYF. Here the CDR3 DNA reads TGTGCCAGCAGCCGACCCGATGGGGGTACGAACGAGCAGTACTTC.

The CDR3 protein is CASLSRKGDYGYTF. The CDR3 DNA follows: TGTGCCAGCCTGTCAAGAAAGGGAGACTATGGCTACACCTTC. This chain uses TRBV2 with TRBJ1-2; D gene uncertain. Germline CDR1 reads SNHLY; CDR2 reads FYNNEI. V lost 8 bases, J lost 3 bases, and 16 bases lay in between. This CDR3 is 14 amino acids long.

The gene calls are TRBV6-1 and TRBJ2-7; TRBD2 is a possible D gene (5 bases). With 2 bases removed from V and 2 bases from J, the gap between germline ends came to 10 bases. This CDR3 is 14 amino acids long. Germline CDR1 and CDR2: MNHNS and SASEGT. This chain's CDR3 is CASSESLAAYEQYF. CDR3 DNA: TGTGCCAGCAGTGAAAGCCTAGCTGCCTACGAGCAGTACTTC.

The chain links TRBV9 to TRBJ1-1; D remains ambiguous. The CDR3 runs to 16 residues. The germline V gene encodes CDR1 SGDLS and CDR2 YYNGEE. V lost 6 bases to trimming and J lost 5 bases, with 23 bases between them. CDR3 in DNA: TGTGCCAGCACCCTGATAAGCGGTCCCGGTTTGACTGAAGCTTTCTTT. The encoded protein is CASTLISGPGLTEAFF.

This chain connects TRBV9 to TRBJ2-3; no clear D. Trimming took 4 bases from V and 2 from J, leaving 17 bases between them. The CDR3 has 16 amino acids. The germline V gene has CDR1 SGDLS and CDR2 YYNGEE. CDR3 in amino acids: CASSPTWSQSTDTQYF. In DNA, the CDR3 is TGTGCCAGCAGCCCTACGTGGTCACAATCCACAGATACGCAGTATTTT.

This clone was seen only once. V usage is TRBV6-6 and J usage is TRBJ2-3; 7 nucleotides align to TRBD1. Germline V gene sequence: CDR1 MNHNY, CDR2 SVGAGI (reference sequence). The CDR3 is 16 residues long. J lost 0 bases, V lost 5 bases, and 8 bases had no gene match. CDR3 sequence reads: CASSQAGTASTDTQYF. The DNA of the CDR3 is TGTGCCAGCAGTCAAGCCGGGACAGCTAGCACAGATACGCAGTATTTT.

The genes are TRBV29-1 and TRBJ1-2; 7 bases match TRBD1. V lost 0 bases and J lost 4; bases outside the gene matches: 5. The CDR3 length is 14 residues. The germline CDR1 and CDR2 sequences are SQVTM and ANQGSEA. The CDR3 region has the DNA TGCAGCGTTGAAGATCCAGGGGGGGTCTATGGCTACACCTTC. Translating it yields CSVEDPGGVYGYTF.